This T cell receptor beta chain was profiled in a study of early stage breast cancer tumors. Study overall: Most of the 16 invasive tumors were ER+, PR+ and HER2-.

Libraries were prepared by immunoSEQ multiplex PCR; TCRdb keeps only in-frame clonotypes and omits some of them. The repertoire holds over 8,500 clones, around 76% seen once, with around 8.3% in the top ten. Whole-study results and caveats: Bulk DNA sequencing of unsorted cells missed chain pairing and markers. Tumors had approximately 2.5-fold higher T cell density than normal breast.

With regard to this clone: Its antigen remains unknown.

Tissue for this sample was collected about 1.9-4 cm from the breast tumor. CDR3 length equals 14 residues. Germline loops: CDR1 SNHLY, CDR2 FYNNEI. V gave up 4 bases and J gave up 2 bases; unmatched junction bases: 4. The receptor was isolated from a person aged 35-55 years with breast cancer. The V and J genes are TRBV2 and TRBJ2-7; 8 nucleotides match TRBD1. The specimen sequenced was normal breast tissue next to the tumor. CDR3 DNA sequence: TGTGCCAGCAGTGCCGCGACAGGGGCCTACGAGCAGTACTTC. Translating it yields CASSAATGAYEQYF.